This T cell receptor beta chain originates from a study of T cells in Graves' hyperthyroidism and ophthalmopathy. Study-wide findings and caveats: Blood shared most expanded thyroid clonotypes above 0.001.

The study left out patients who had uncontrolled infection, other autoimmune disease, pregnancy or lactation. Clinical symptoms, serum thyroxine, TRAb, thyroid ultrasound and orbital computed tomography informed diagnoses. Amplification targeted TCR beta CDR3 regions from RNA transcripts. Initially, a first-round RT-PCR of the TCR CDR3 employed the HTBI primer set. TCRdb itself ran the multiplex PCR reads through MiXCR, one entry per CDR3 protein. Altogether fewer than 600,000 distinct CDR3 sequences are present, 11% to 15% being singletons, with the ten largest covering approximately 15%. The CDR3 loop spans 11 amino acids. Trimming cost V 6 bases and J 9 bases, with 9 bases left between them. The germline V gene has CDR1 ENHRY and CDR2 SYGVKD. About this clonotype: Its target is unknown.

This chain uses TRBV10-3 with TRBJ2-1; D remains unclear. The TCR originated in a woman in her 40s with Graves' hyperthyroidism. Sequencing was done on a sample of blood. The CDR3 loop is CAIRLGSEQFF. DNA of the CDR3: TGTGCCATCAGGCTAGGAAGTGAGCAGTTCTTC.